The 29 T cell receptor beta chains below come from one sample, sequenced in a study of blood T cell repertoires in COVID-19. The repertoire was sequenced with immunoSEQ multiplex PCR; TCRdb's copy has only in-frame clones and lacks some. Of about 370,000 clones in the sample, around 91% were seen once. The sample taken for sequencing was PBMCs or T cells enriched from blood (not recorded which). The receptors here all came from a man between 18 and 29 years old who had recovered from COVID-19.

V usage is TRBV4-1 and J usage is TRBJ2-7, with 9 bases aligning to TRBD1. Germline values: CDR1 MGHRA, CDR2 YSYEKL. V shed 2 bases, J shed 6 bases, and the junction held 8 bases outside the gene matches. The CDR3 consists of 15 residues. CDR3 region: CASSQRMDRGFEQYF. In DNA form, the CDR3 reads TGCGCCAGCAGCCAACGTATGGACAGGGGATTCGAGCAGTACTTC.

CDR3 in DNA: TGTGCCAGTAGTATCCATCACAGGGAGTGGGGGACTGAAGCTTTCTTT. Protein sequence: CASSIHHREWGTEAFF. The chain combines TRBV19 with TRBJ1-1; a possible D gene is TRBD1 (6 bases). Germline V lookup: CDR1 LNHDA, CDR2 SQIVND (reference sequence). V lost 3 bases and J 5 bases, leaving 19 bases between the germline ends. The CDR3 covers 16 residues.

The V and J genes are TRBV18 and TRBJ2-5; 8 bases fit TRBD1. The V and J ends lost 4 bases and 3 bases, in that order; junction bases with no gene match: 1. Germline loops: CDR1 KGHSH, CDR2 LQKENI. The CDR3 loop spans 13 amino acids. The CDR3 region has the DNA TGTGCCAGCTCACGGGGACAGGAAGAGACCCAGTACTTC. Translating gives CASSRGQEETQYF.

This rearrangement joins TRBV7-9 to TRBJ2-3; 8 nucleotides align to TRBD1. Per the germline V gene, CDR1 is SEHNR and CDR2 is FQNEAQ (reference sequence). There are 17 residues in the CDR3. V dropped 1 base and J dropped 0; count of bases not matched to a gene: 6. DNA for the CDR3: TGTGCCAGCAGCTTAGGAATCGGACAGGGCAGCACAGATACGCAGTATTTT. It encodes CASSLGIGQGSTDTQYF.

V is TRBV4-3 and J is TRBJ2-1; TRBD2 might be the D (5 bases). Germline loops: CDR1 LGHNA, CDR2 YSLEER. CDR3 length: 14 amino acids. V lost 4 bases, J lost 8 bases, and 15 bases lay in between. Written as DNA, the CDR3 is TGCGCCAGCAGCCTAGCCAACCGGGGTGATGAGCAGTTCTTC. This gives the protein CASSLANRGDEQFF.

This clone was seen once. The chain employs TRBV12-3 or TRBV12-4 and TRBJ1-5; D is uncertain. CDR3 length: 13 residues. The germline V and J ends were trimmed by 5 bases and 4 bases, with 9 bases remaining between them. The CDR3 DNA follows: TGTGCCAGCAGTATCCAGGAAAATCAGCCCCAGCATTTT. Translated: CASSIQENQPQHF.

The chain couples TRBV19 to TRBJ1-1; the D is unclear. This CDR3 comprises 14 residues. Germline values: CDR1 LNHDA, CDR2 SQIVND (reference sequence). Trimming removed 3 bases at V and 1 base at J, with 9 bases between. CDR3 DNA sequence: TGTGCCAGTAGTATGTCCCGGGGGAACACTGAAGCTTTCTTT. It encodes CASSMSRGNTEAFF. Full variable domain (missing parts from reference TRBV19 and TRBJ1-1): DGGITQSPKYLFRKEGQNVTLSCEQNLNHDAMYWYRQDPGQGLRLIYYSQIVNDFQKGDIAEGYSVSREKKESFPLTVTSAQKNPTAFYLCASSMSRGNTEAFFGQGTRLTVV.

The chain joins TRBV5-1 to TRBJ2-5, with D possibly being TRBD2 (6 bases). This CDR3 comprises 15 residues. The V end was cut by 1 base, the J end by 5 bases, with 15 bases between. Germline CDR1 and CDR2: SGHRS and YFSETQ. The DNA for the CDR3 is TGCGCCAGCAGCTTGAACCAGGGAGGAAGGGAGACCCAGTACTTC. Translation gives CASSLNQGGRETQYF.

The chain combines TRBV4-2 with TRBJ2-7, with D possibly matching TRBD2 (5 bases). Trimming left V 1 base short and J 7 bases short, with 17 bases between. Germline values: CDR1 LGHNA, CDR2 YNFKEQ. This CDR3 contains 15 residues. CDR3 protein: CASSQVEGHSSEQYF. DNA for the CDR3: TGTGCCAGCAGCCAAGTTGAGGGTCACTCTTCGGAGCAGTACTTC.

The V and J genes are TRBV5-1 and TRBJ2-3; the match to TRBD2 covers 11 bases. The CDR3 is 16 amino acids. Trimming took 4 bases from V and 2 from J; bases not matched to a gene: 6. Looked up from germline, CDR1 is SGHRS and CDR2 is YFSETQ. The CDR3 DNA reads TGCGCCAGCAGCGCCGGACTAGCGGGTTCCACAGATACGCAGTATTTT. Translation gives CASSAGLAGSTDTQYF.

In its sample, this clone was seen once. The rearrangement joins TRBV24-1 to TRBJ2-1, with TRBD1 matching over 10 bases. V lost 4 bases, J lost 9 bases, and 11 bases stayed unmatched. The V gene's germline CDR1 is KGHDR and CDR2 SFDVKD. The CDR3 has 16 amino acids. The CDR3 nucleotides are TGTGCCACCAGTGACCCAGGACAGGGGGGGGGAAGTGAGCAGTTCTTC. The encoded protein is CATSDPGQGGGSEQFF.

V usage is TRBV4-1 and J usage is TRBJ1-5; D gene ambiguous. The CDR3 covers 16 residues. Trimming removed 0 bases at V and 0 bases at J, with 9 bases between. Germline CDR1 and CDR2: MGHRA and YSYEKL. DNA of the CDR3: TGCGCCAGCAGCCAAGATAGCAGAGATAGCAATCAGCCCCAGCATTTT. This gives the protein CASSQDSRDSNQPQHF.

The rearrangement uses TRBV3-1 (or the pseudogene TRBV3-2) and TRBJ2-7; 9 nucleotides match TRBD2. From germline, CDR1 is LGHDT and CDR2 YNNKEL (reference sequence). This CDR3 has 16 residues. V shed 4 bases and J 0 bases; nucleotides not matched to a gene: 7. The CDR3 loop reads CASSLAGTSFSYEQYF. Written as DNA, the CDR3 is TGTGCCAGCAGCCTTGCCGGGACTAGCTTCTCCTACGAGCAGTACTTC.

The V call is TRBV24-1, the J call TRBJ1-2; D not certain. The CDR3 length is 12 residues. From germline, CDR1 is KGHDR and CDR2 SFDVKD. The V end lost 12 bases, the J end lost 4 bases, and 14 bases lay between the germline ends. The CDR3 DNA reads TGTGCCTCCCTGAGGGTGAGCTATGGCTACACCTTC. This sequence encodes CASLRVSYGYTF.

This clone has only one observation. The chain employs TRBV18 and TRBJ2-3, with unresolved D. Germline V CDR1 and CDR2: KGHSH, LQKENI. This CDR3 contains 16 residues. Trimming shortened V by 3 bases and J by 1 base, and 14 bases separated the two germline ends. For the CDR3, the DNA is TGTGCCAGCTCACCTCCTAGTACTGTCGGCACAGATACGCAGTATTTT. Amino acid sequence: CASSPPSTVGTDTQYF.

The chain combines TRBV10-3 with TRBJ2-3; 8 bases align to TRBD2. Germline CDR1 is ENHRY and CDR2 is SYGVKD. The CDR3 runs 15 residues. V dropped 6 bases and J dropped 0; count of bases not matched to a gene: 5. The CDR3 region is CAISAAGASTDTQYF. In DNA form, the CDR3 reads TGTGCCATCAGCGCAGCGGGAGCCAGCACAGATACGCAGTATTTT.

This chain links TRBV10-2 with TRBJ2-7; 13 bases align to TRBD2. Germline V gene sequence: CDR1 WSHSY, CDR2 SAAADI. The CDR3 runs 16 residues. V was pared by 6 bases and J by 3 bases, with 8 bases of the junction left unmatched. CDR3 coding DNA: TGCGCCAGCAGGTCACTAGCGGGGGGGCGAGGCTACGAGCAGTACTTC. It codes for CASRSLAGGRGYEQYF.

The rearrangement links TRBV29-1 to TRBJ2-3; 10 nucleotides match TRBD1. Germline CDR1 is SQVTM and CDR2 is ANQGSEA. This CDR3 has 13 residues. J gave up 7 bases and V 4 bases, and 5 bases lay outside the gene matches. CDR3 sequence: CSVGGQGWNTQYF. The CDR3 nucleotides read TGCAGCGTTGGGGGACAGGGGTGGAATACGCAGTATTTT.

The chain recombines TRBV29-1 with TRBJ1-4; 9 bases align to TRBD1. Germline V gene data show CDR1 as SQVTM and CDR2 as ANQGSEA. The CDR3 contains 13 residues. Trimming at V came to 6 bases and at J to 8 bases, leaving 7 bases not matched to a gene. The CDR3 DNA reads as TGCAGCGTGAAGGGACAGGGTCAGGAAAAACTGTTTTTT. Encoded protein: CSVKGQGQEKLFF.

This clone was counted between two and nine times. The CDR3 loop reads CASSTGLADEQFF. The CDR3 DNA reads as TGTGCCAGCAGTACCGGACTAGCGGATGAGCAGTTCTTC. V gene TRBV6-4 combines with J gene TRBJ2-1, with 10 bases matching TRBD2. CDR3 size: 13 residues. Germline CDR1 is MRHNA and CDR2 is SNTAGT. Germline trimming cut 5 bases from V and 8 bases from J; bases unmatched to any gene: 3.

The gene calls are TRBV9 and TRBJ1-6; tentatively, D is TRBD1 (5 bases). The germline CDR1 and CDR2 sequences are SGDLS and YYNGEE. This CDR3 contains 15 residues. V was trimmed by 0 bases and J by 10 bases, leaving 14 bases between them. The CDR3, as DNA: TGTGCCAGCAGCGTAGTTGATGGGGCAGGGTCACCCCTCCACTTT. Its translation is CASSVVDGAGSPLHF.

The rearrangement uses TRBV19 and TRBJ2-3; 9 nucleotides agree with TRBD2. This CDR3 is 15 amino acids long. Looked up from germline, CDR1 is LNHDA and CDR2 is SQIVND (reference sequence). After removal of 6 bases from V and 4 bases from J, the junction contained 8 bases not matched to a gene. The CDR3 coding sequence is TGTGCCAGTAGCTTCCAGGCTAGCGGGGCAGATACGCAGTATTTT. This encodes CASSFQASGADTQYF.

For the CDR3, the DNA is TGTGCCAGTAGCAGGACAGATAGCAATCAGCCCCAGCATTTT. Its protein is CASSRTDSNQPQHF. V usage is TRBV19 and J usage is TRBJ1-5; perhaps TRBD1 as D (6 bases). Trimming shortened V by 6 bases and J by 0 bases, and 9 bases separated the two germline ends. Germline V CDR1 and CDR2: LNHDA, SQIVND (reference sequence). The CDR3 consists of 14 residues.

The chain uses TRBV7-9 and TRBJ1-5, with D possibly TRBD1 on 6 matching bases. Germline V lookup: CDR1 SEHNR, CDR2 FQNEAQ (reference sequence). Trimming took off 4 bases at V and 3 bases at J, with 10 bases between the two ends. The CDR3 has 14 amino acids. The CDR3 bases are TGTGCCAGCAGCTCTCGGACAGACAATCAGCCCCAGCATTTT. Translation gives CASSSRTDNQPQHF.

The rearrangement links TRBV7-2 to TRBJ2-1, with D perhaps TRBD1 (6 bases). V was shortened by 5 bases and J by 6 bases, with 14 bases between the two germline ends. The CDR3 is 14 residues long. Germline CDR1 is SGHTA and CDR2 is FQGNSA. CDR3 sequence reads: CASSPNRAGNEQFF. CDR3 sequence (DNA): TGTGCCAGCAGCCCTAACAGGGCTGGCAATGAGCAGTTCTTC.

This chain uses TRBV7-9 with TRBJ1-2; 7 bases are a match to TRBD1. The V segment lost 5 bases and the J segment 6 bases; nucleotides outside the gene matches: 9. Germline V gene lookup returns CDR1 SEHNR and CDR2 FQNEAQ (reference sequence). This CDR3 has 14 residues. CDR3: CASSGGTAANGYTF. In DNA form, the CDR3 reads TGTGCCAGCAGCGGGGGGACAGCGGCAAATGGCTACACCTTC.

In its sample, this clone was seen once. The CDR3 here is CASSLDRIAGTAYGYTF. The CDR3 coding sequence is TGTGCCAGCAGCTTAGATAGGATAGCCGGGACAGCCTATGGCTACACCTTC. V usage is TRBV7-2 and J usage is TRBJ1-2, with TRBD1 identical over 7 bases. Germline V gene sequence: CDR1 SGHTA, CDR2 FQGNSA. Unmatched junction bases numbered 12, after V lost 1 base and J lost 4 bases. The CDR3 loop spans 17 amino acids.

The genes are TRBV27 and TRBJ2-7, with 15 bases matching TRBD2. V lost 4 bases, J lost 4 bases, and 2 bases stayed unmatched. CDR1 and CDR2 (germline): MNHEY, SMNVEV (reference sequence). This CDR3 is 15 amino acids long. CDR3 DNA: TGTGCCAGCAGTTGGACTAGCGGGAGGGCTTACGAGCAGTACTTC. Amino acids: CASSWTSGRAYEQYF.

The rearrangement links TRBV19 to TRBJ1-1, with TRBD1 identical over 7 bases. Per the germline V gene, CDR1 is LNHDA and CDR2 is SQIVND (reference sequence). Trimming took 11 bases from V and 4 from J; bases not matched to a gene: 16. There are 15 residues in the CDR3. The CDR3: CASSEGALPPTEAFF. CDR3 in DNA: TGTGCCTCATCGGAGGGGGCCCTACCCCCCACTGAAGCTTTCTTT.